These 30 T cell receptor beta chains share one sample of origin, sequenced in a study of blood T cell repertoires in COVID-19 (dated by TCRdb to 2018 to 2021). The library was generated by the immunoSEQ multiplex PCR assay. The source is immuneACCESS, and TCRdb retained only in-frame sequences with V and J called. Part of the clones is not carried over; for the studies checked, unresolved V genes explain less than half of this, and the remainder is unexplained. The sample records some 200,000 clones, almost 85% of which are singletons. The ten top clones hold 2.4% of the sample. Sequenced: peripheral blood. The receptor source for this set is a woman aged 70-85 years with COVID-19, enrolled during active disease.

In this sample, this clone turned up a few times. The chain links TRBV13 to TRBJ1-3; the D gene is possibly TRBD1 (5 bases). Trimming shortened V by 5 bases and J by 0 bases, and 14 bases separated the two germline ends. The CDR3 is made up of 16 amino acids. Germline V gene lookup returns CDR1 PRHDT and CDR2 FYEKMQ (reference sequence). In nucleotides, the CDR3 is TGTGCCAGCAGCAGGGGAGGGCAGATCTCTGGAAACACCATATATTTT. Its translation: CASSRGGQISGNTIYF.

This clone has only one observation. V gene TRBV10-1 combines with J gene TRBJ1-2, with 8 bases matching TRBD1. The CDR3 runs 15 residues. The germline gives CDR1 WNHNN, CDR2 SYGVQD (reference sequence). V lost 6 bases and J lost 6; bases outside the gene matches: 12. The CDR3 sequence is CASRINFPGGNGYTF. The CDR3 bases are TGCGCCAGCAGGATTAATTTTCCAGGGGGCAATGGCTACACCTTC.

The V call is TRBV2, the J call TRBJ2-2, with TRBD1 identical over 8 bases. Germline loops: CDR1 SNHLY, CDR2 FYNNEI. The V gene end was trimmed by 5 bases and the J gene end by 0 bases; junction bases not matched to a gene: 5. This CDR3 has 16 amino acids. The DNA for the CDR3 is TGTGCCAGCAGTTATCAGGGGGCCTCGAACACCGGGGAGCTGTTTTTT. This sequence encodes CASSYQGASNTGELFF.

The rearrangement links TRBV11-3 to TRBJ2-7; D may be TRBD2 (6 bases). CDR1 SGHNT and CDR2 YENEEA come from the germline V gene. Trimming took off 6 bases at V and 9 bases at J, with 15 bases between the two ends. The CDR3 is 12 amino acids. CDR3: CASSTRGMGQYF. CDR3 in DNA: TGTGCCAGCAGTACCCGGGGGATGGGGCAGTACTTC.

CDR3: CASSYWDRSNYGYTF. CDR3 sequence (DNA): TGCGCCAGCAGCTATTGGGACAGATCAAACTATGGCTACACCTTC. V gene TRBV5-1 combines with J gene TRBJ1-2; 7 nucleotides match TRBD1. V was clipped by 3 bases and J by 2 bases; unmatched bases: 7. Germline V lookup: CDR1 SGHRS, CDR2 YFSETQ. CDR3 length: 15 amino acids.

This clone was seen just once. The rearrangement joins TRBV18 to TRBJ1-6; TRBD1 is a possible D gene (6 bases). Germline V gives CDR1 KGHSH, CDR2 LQKENI. This CDR3 spans 13 amino acids. The V end was cut by 9 bases, the J end by 9 bases, with 15 bases between. The CDR3 DNA is TGTGCCAGTACTGAGACAGGCGGTTCACCCCTCCACTTT. Amino acid sequence: CASTETGGSPLHF.

This rearrangement joins TRBV18 to TRBJ1-5, with D hard to call. The CDR3 is 16 amino acids. Germline CDR1 and CDR2: KGHSH and LQKENI. Trimming pared 3 bases from V and 3 bases from J, leaving 15 bases between. The CDR3: CASSPMRVSVNQPQHF. The CDR3 nucleotides are TGTGCCAGCTCACCCATGAGGGTGAGTGTCAATCAGCCCCAGCATTTT. The complete variable domain, with remaining parts taken from reference TRBV18 and TRBJ1-5, reads NAGVMQNPRHLVRRRGQEARLRCSPMKGHSHVYWYRQLPEEGLKFMVYLQKENIIDESGMPKERFSAEFPKEGPSILRIQQVVRGDSAAYFCASSPMRVSVNQPQHFGDGTRLSIL.

This clone was detected only once. V usage is TRBV7-8 and J usage is TRBJ2-7; a weak D match, TRBD2 (6 bases). Germline V gene sequence: CDR1 SGHVS, CDR2 FQNEAQ. The CDR3 consists of 13 residues. Trimming left V 5 bases short and J 6 bases short, with 14 bases between. The CDR3 here is CASSRQVGGEQYF. DNA of the CDR3: TGTGCCAGCAGCCGGCAGGTGGGAGGCGAGCAGTACTTC.

The chain links TRBV27 to TRBJ1-2, with D possibly matching TRBD1 (5 bases). This CDR3 region has 15 residues. V was trimmed by 5 bases and J by 7 bases, leaving 20 bases between them. Germline V gives CDR1 MNHEY, CDR2 SMNVEV (reference sequence). CDR3 loop: CASSLTKTEGSGYTF. In DNA, the CDR3 is TGTGCCAGCAGTCTGACGAAAACGGAGGGGAGTGGCTACACCTTC.

This clone was seen only once. The gene calls are TRBV18 and TRBJ2-7, with 7 positions matching TRBD2. J was trimmed by 5 bases and V by 4 bases; bases with no gene match: 8. The germline gives CDR1 KGHSH, CDR2 LQKENI. The CDR3 is 14 residues long. The CDR3: CASSRDYHSHEQYF. As DNA, the CDR3 is TGTGCCAGCTCACGGGACTACCACTCTCACGAGCAGTACTTC. Complete variable domain (other parts from reference TRBV18 and TRBJ2-7): NAGVMQNPRHLVRRRGQEARLRCSPMKGHSHVYWYRQLPEEGLKFMVYLQKENIIDESGMPKERFSAEFPKEGPSILRIQQVVRGDSAAYFCASSRDYHSHEQYFGPGTRLTVT.

The V call is TRBV30, the J call TRBJ1-1, with D possibly TRBD1 on 5 matching bases. There are 13 residues in the CDR3. Trimming took off 4 bases at V and 1 base at J, with 10 bases between the two ends. Germline V lookup: CDR1 GTSNPN, CDR2 SVGIG (reference sequence). The CDR3 region is CAWNPQGNTEAFF. DNA for the CDR3: TGTGCCTGGAACCCCCAGGGGAACACTGAAGCTTTCTTT.

V and J are TRBV2 and TRBJ1-2; D might be TRBD1 (6 bases). Germline V lookup: CDR1 SNHLY, CDR2 FYNNEI. CDR3 length: 18 amino acids. V was clipped by 2 bases and J by 2 bases, with 21 bases between them. This CDR3 is CASSERQVVTPDNYGYTF. DNA for the CDR3: TGTGCCAGCAGTGAAAGACAGGTTGTGACCCCGGACAACTATGGCTACACCTTC.

This chain joins TRBV2 and TRBJ1-1, with D hard to call. The V gene lost 11 bases and the J gene lost 2 bases, with 12 bases spanning the gap. Per the germline V gene, CDR1 is SNHLY and CDR2 is FYNNEI. CDR3 length: 12 amino acids. CDR3 sequence: CAETGENTEAFF. CDR3 nucleotide sequence: TGTGCCGAAACCGGGGAAAACACTGAAGCTTTCTTT.

This chain links TRBV19 with TRBJ2-3, with D perhaps TRBD2 (6 bases). The germline CDR1 and CDR2 sequences are LNHDA and SQIVND (reference sequence). CDR3 length equals 15 residues. Trimming stripped 1 base from V and 2 bases from J, with 10 bases between. The CDR3 nucleotides read TGTGCCAGTAGTATAGCGGGCGGGATCACAGATACGCAGTATTTT. Translating gives CASSIAGGITDTQYF.

The V gene is TRBV6-5, the J gene TRBJ1-4; maybe TRBD1 (5 bases). CDR1 MNHEY and CDR2 SVGAGI come from the germline V gene. The CDR3 has 15 residues. V was shortened by 2 bases and J by 8 bases, with 15 bases between the two germline ends. CDR3 DNA: TGTGCCAGCAGTTACGGGCAGGGTTGGACAGAAAAACTGTTTTTT. Protein product: CASSYGQGWTEKLFF.

This chain links TRBV10-3 with TRBJ2-7; TRBD2 aligns across 12 bases. Germline-derived CDR1 and CDR2 are ENHRY and SYGVKD. CDR3 size: 16 residues. Trimming at V came to 8 bases and at J to 2 bases, leaving 10 bases not matched to a gene. The CDR3 sequence is CAIGRLAGEEPYEQYF. Written as DNA, the CDR3 is TGTGCCATCGGCCGACTAGCGGGAGAGGAACCCTACGAGCAGTACTTC.

The chain links TRBV12-5 to TRBJ2-3, with D uncertain. In germline, CDR1 is LGHNT, CDR2 FRNRAP. This CDR3 is 15 amino acids long. Trimming removed 0 bases from V and 4 bases from J, with 11 bases in between. CDR3 sequence reads: CASGLVRSYPDTQYF. CDR3 coding DNA: TGTGCTAGTGGTTTGGTACGGAGTTACCCAGATACGCAGTATTTT.

The chain links TRBV18 to TRBJ2-1, with D unclear. The CDR3 runs 14 residues. The V end was cut by 2 bases, the J end by 1 base, with 6 bases between. The germline V gene has CDR1 KGHSH and CDR2 LQKENI. The DNA for the CDR3 is TGTGCCAGCTCACCAGAGGTTTCCTACAATGAGCAGTTCTTC. Its translation: CASSPEVSYNEQFF. The entire variable domain, with the rest obtained from reference TRBV18 and TRBJ2-1, is as follows: NAGVMQNPRHLVRRRGQEARLRCSPMKGHSHVYWYRQLPEEGLKFMVYLQKENIIDESGMPKERFSAEFPKEGPSILRIQQVVRGDSAAYFCASSPEVSYNEQFFGPGTRLTVL.

The rearrangement links TRBV2 to TRBJ2-5; D not certain. CDR1 and CDR2 from the germline V gene are SNHLY and FYNNEI. The ends were cut back, 10 bases at V and 2 bases at J, with 17 bases in the middle. This CDR3 has 14 residues. CDR3 amino acids: CATQVRDLQETQYF. CDR3 nucleotide sequence: TGTGCCACCCAGGTACGCGACCTGCAAGAGACCCAGTACTTC.

This clone was observed once. The V call is TRBV4-1, the J call TRBJ2-6; 7 bases agree with TRBD1. CDR3 length: 18 amino acids. V shed 5 bases, J shed 0 bases, and the junction held 10 bases outside the gene matches. Germline CDR1 MGHRA, CDR2 YSYEKL. CDR3 residues: CASSAQRGLNSGANVLTF. DNA for the CDR3: TGCGCCAGCAGCGCCCAAAGGGGGCTGAACTCTGGGGCCAACGTCCTGACTTTC.

The chain uses TRBV5-4 and TRBJ1-6; the D is unclear. The V end was cut by 2 bases, the J end by 3 bases, with 6 bases between. The CDR3 has 14 amino acids. The germline CDR1 and CDR2 sequences are SGHNT and YYREEE (reference sequence). The CDR3 region is CASSFSSYNSPLHF. Here the CDR3 DNA reads TGTGCCAGCAGCTTTAGTAGCTATAATTCACCCCTCCACTTT.

The CDR3 sequence is CASSSLAGHYEQYF. CDR3 DNA: TGTGCCAGCAGCTCCTTGGCTGGGCACTACGAGCAGTACTTC. The gene calls are TRBV5-6 and TRBJ2-7; no definite D call. The CDR3 covers 14 residues. V lost 3 bases and J lost 3, with 13 bases in between. Germline values: CDR1 SGHDT, CDR2 YYEEEE.

V gene TRBV4-2 combines with J gene TRBJ1-2; 7 bases are shared with TRBD1. After removal of 4 bases from V and 7 bases from J, the junction contained 9 bases not matched to a gene. From germline, CDR1 is LGHNA and CDR2 YNFKEQ. The CDR3 covers 14 residues. The CDR3 DNA follows: TGTGCCAGCAGCCCGGGAGGGGGCGAGATTGGCTACACCTTC. It is translated as CASSPGGGEIGYTF.

This chain joins TRBV24-1 and TRBJ2-5, with no clear D. Germline V CDR1 and CDR2: KGHDR, SFDVKD. V was clipped by 6 bases and J by 5 bases, with 12 bases between them. The CDR3 totals 13 residues. Here the CDR3 reads CATSFGQAETQYF. CDR3 sequence (DNA): TGTGCCACCAGTTTTGGGCAGGCCGAGACCCAGTACTTC.

V gene TRBV11-3 combines with J gene TRBJ2-5; possibly TRBD1 for D (6 bases). The ends were cut back, 4 bases at V and 5 bases at J, with 17 bases in the middle. Germline V gene data show CDR1 as SGHNT and CDR2 as YENEEA. The CDR3 runs 15 residues. DNA for the CDR3: TGTGCCAGCAGCTCAACACTGGGGCAGGGGGAGACCCAGTACTTC. Translated, it gives CASSSTLGQGETQYF.

The rearrangement links TRBV5-4 to TRBJ2-1, with 11 bases fitting TRBD2. CDR1 and CDR2 from the germline V gene are SGHNT and YYREEE (reference sequence). The CDR3 runs 16 residues. The trim removed 4 bases at V and 1 base at J, leaving 4 bases unmatched. CDR3 residues: CASSGRTSGSYNEQFF. CDR3 nucleotide sequence: TGTGCCAGCAGCGGCCGGACTAGCGGGTCCTACAATGAGCAGTTCTTC.

Turning to this clone: This CDR3 is also generated by other DNA sequences in the sample. The rearrangement links TRBV6-2 or TRBV6-3 to TRBJ1-1, with a possible D match to TRBD1 (6 bases). Germline CDR1 and CDR2: MNHEY and SVGEGT. V was clipped by 0 bases and J by 11 bases, with 10 bases between them. The CDR3 runs 12 residues. For the CDR3, the DNA is TGTGCCAGCAGTTACTCAGGGGGTAAGGCTTTCTTT. Protein: CASSYSGGKAFF.

On this clone itself: The same CDR3 is also encoded by other DNA sequences in this sample. This chain connects TRBV5-1 to TRBJ1-1, with D perhaps TRBD1 (6 bases). The CDR3 is 14 amino acids. The V gene lost 3 bases and the J gene lost 2 bases, with 11 bases spanning the gap. Germline loops: CDR1 SGHRS, CDR2 YFSETQ. The CDR3 bases are TGCGCCAGCAGCTCAGGACAGCTAAACACTGAAGCTTTCTTT. Translation: CASSSGQLNTEAFF.

The J gene is TRBJ1-3, the V gene TRBV19; possible D gene TRBD1, 6 bases. Germline lookup yields CDR1 LNHDA and CDR2 SQIVND (reference sequence). V was shortened by 8 bases and J by 4 bases, with 18 bases between the two germline ends. The CDR3 has 15 amino acids. For the CDR3, the DNA is TGTGCCAGTGCCCCCGGGACACTAACGGGAAACACCATATATTTT. Translation gives CASAPGTLTGNTIYF.

This sequence joins TRBV10-3 and TRBJ1-1, with D possibly being TRBD1 (5 bases). The CDR3 has 14 amino acids. V was shortened by 6 bases and J by 1 base, with 12 bases between the two germline ends. Germline loops: CDR1 ENHRY, CDR2 SYGVKD. CDR3 nucleotides: TGTGCCATCAGCCCTCTGGGGCAGAACACTGAAGCTTTCTTT. Protein sequence: CAISPLGQNTEAFF.